Detailed here is one T cell receptor beta chain. Its cognate antigen is unknown. Germline and junction disagree at one end, which may indicate a read error. This CDR3 is 15 amino acids long. Germline loops: CDR1 SEHNR, CDR2 FQNEAQ (reference sequence). The data were taken from a study of T cell repertoires in cytomegalovirus infection. Study-level information: CMV epitopes, recently identified HLA-C-restricted and well-studied HLA-B-restricted, were used. CMV infection and matching HLA type were both indicated by public TCR beta signatures.

TCRdb recomputed calls from the reads with MiXCR, one row per CDR3 protein. The sample includes some 920,000 distinct CDR3 sequences, around 29% seen only once; the top ten take over 13%. Points from the study as a whole: Summed frequency of public TCR beta families distinguished CMV carriers with the relevant HLA. Dominant in the ex vivo response were TCR beta clonotypes restricted by HLA-C and specific for CMV.

The input for sequencing was cultured CD8+ T cells from PBMCs, taken from culture after CMV antigen stimulation. The sequence derives from a human donor in good health (CMV status not recorded). Some clones in this sample may be carry-over from other donors' samples. The rearrangement links TRBV7-9 to TRBJ1-5; 9 positions agree with TRBD1. The tail of the sequence fits TRBJ2-3 better, so the J call may be wrong. CDR3: CANSSGTGIDQPQYF. DNA for the CDR3: TGTGCCAACAGCTCAGGGACAGGGATTGATCAGCCCCAGTATTTT.